The T cell receptor (beta chain) under discussion was sequenced for a study of shared clonotypes between healthy human individuals. Across the whole study: Aged between 18 and 49, the donors were a couple of women and a few men.

The germline V gene encodes CDR1 KGHSH and CDR2 LQKENI. The CDR3 length is 15 residues. Germline trimming cut 0 bases from V and 5 bases from J; bases unmatched to any gene: 3. The input for sorted-subset replicate PCRs was approximately 210 ng DNA, tens of thousands of T cell genomes. Profiled with immunoSEQ multiplex PCR; TCRdb holds only in-frame clones, not every one. The sample consists of 1,500,000 or so clones, 98% of them appearing once. Findings and caveats of the study: Compared with memory subsets, naive subsets generally had larger estimated richness.

Notes on this clone: Its antigen is unidentified. Other DNA sequences within the sample encode an identical CDR3.

The chain couples TRBV18 to TRBJ2-5, with 10 positions matching TRBD1. The TCR comes from a man aged 25-40 years in good health. Material: naive CD4+ T cells sorted from blood. Subset: CD45RA+ positively selected. CDR3 coding DNA: TGTGCCAGCTCACCACCCTCGACAGGGGGCGAGACCCAGTACTTC. Amino acids: CASSPPSTGGETQYF.